The T cell receptor beta chain described here comes from a study of cytomegalovirus exposure and HLA in healthy donors. The PCR employed 60 Vbeta primers together with 13 Jbeta primers. Profiling relied on immunoSEQ multiplex PCR, and the TCRdb table lists in-frame clones only, not all of them. The sample holds about 95,000 clones, around 80% seen once. CDR1 SGHTA and CDR2 FQGTGA come from the germline V gene. This CDR3 has 16 residues. J gave up 6 bases and V 0 bases, and 5 bases lay outside the gene matches. The TCR originated in a man between 25 and 39 years old in good health and CMV-seropositive. The sequencing input was PBMCs. The chain uses TRBV7-3 and TRBJ2-1; 10 nucleotides match TRBD2. This CDR3 reads CASSLTGTSVGNEQFF. The CDR3 DNA follows: TGTGCCAGCAGCTTAACGGGGACTAGCGTAGGCAATGAGCAGTTCTTC.